The 17 T cell receptor beta chains below all came from one sample that was sequenced in a study of blood T cell repertoires in COVID-19. Measured with immunoSEQ multiplex PCR; TCRdb has only the in-frame clones, and not every one. Among under 350,000 clones listed, around 87% were seen once. Sequenced sample: peripheral blood. The origin of the receptors is a man between 65 and 85 years old with acute or convalescent COVID-19.

The chain carries TRBV9 and TRBJ2-3; 9 bases agree with TRBD2. Germline lookup yields CDR1 SGDLS and CDR2 YYNGEE. CDR3 size: 14 residues. V was clipped by 4 bases and J by 2 bases; unmatched bases: 2. The CDR3 DNA follows: TGTGCCAGCAGCTTAGCGGGAGACACAGATACGCAGTATTTT. Its protein is CASSLAGDTDTQYF. The variable domain in full, with the rest retrieved from reference TRBV9 and TRBJ2-3, is DSGVTQTPKHLITATGQRVTLRCSPRSGDLSVYWYQQSLDQGLQFLIQYYNGEERAKGNILERFSAQQFPDLHSELNLSSLELGDSALYFCASSLAGDTDTQYFGPGTRLTVL.

The chain has TRBV23-1 and TRBJ1-2; D call uncertain. TRBV23-1 qualifies as an ORF whose function is uncertain. CDR3 length equals 14 residues. The V and J ends lost 4 bases and 0 bases respectively, with 9 bases between them. The CDR3 loop reads CASSPSGANYGYTF. In nucleotides, the CDR3 is TGCGCCAGCAGTCCGTCCGGGGCTAACTATGGCTACACCTTC.

The chain couples TRBV3-1 (or the pseudogene TRBV3-2) to TRBJ2-1, with 11 bases fitting TRBD2. With 4 bases clipped from V and 10 bases from J, the junction kept 3 bases outside the gene matches. CDR1 and CDR2 (germline): LGHDT, YNNKEL (reference sequence). The CDR3 is made up of 13 amino acids. CDR3 residues: CASSLLAGGEQFF. In DNA form, the CDR3 reads TGTGCCAGCAGCCTCCTAGCGGGGGGCGAGCAGTTCTTC.

The CDR3 region has the DNA TGTGCCAGCAGTTACTCGGGGGTGCGGGAATCACCCCTCCACTTT. This sequence encodes CASSYSGVRESPLHF. The chain couples TRBV6-5 to TRBJ1-6, with D possibly being TRBD1 (5 bases). CDR1 and CDR2 (germline): MNHEY, SVGAGI. The CDR3 runs 15 residues. The V and J ends lost 0 bases and 10 bases respectively, with 13 bases between them.

V usage is TRBV7-2 and J usage is TRBJ1-6, with 8 bases identical to TRBD1. CDR3 length: 14 amino acids. J gave up 9 bases and V 6 bases, and 7 bases lay outside the gene matches. Germline CDR1 SGHTA, CDR2 FQGNSA. CDR3 bases: TGTGCCAGCAGTTCGCAGGGGGCGGCTTCACCCCTCCACTTT. This sequence encodes CASSSQGAASPLHF.

CDR3 amino acids: CASSVEGGGPHGTQYF. Written as DNA, the CDR3 is TGTGCCAGCAGCGTAGAGGGCGGGGGGCCCCACGGGACCCAGTACTTC. The chain has TRBV9 and TRBJ2-5; 8 nucleotides align to TRBD2. V was pared by 0 bases and J by 7 bases, with 11 bases of the junction left unmatched. Germline-derived CDR1 and CDR2 are SGDLS and YYNGEE. The CDR3 spans 16 residues.

This sequence joins TRBV5-6 and TRBJ2-3; D remains unclear. The CDR3 is 15 amino acids. V was shortened by 4 bases and J by 3 bases, with 15 bases between the two germline ends. Germline V gene data show CDR1 as SGHDT and CDR2 as YYEEEE. The CDR3 sequence: CASSTDTMQTDTQYF. The CDR3 nucleotides read TGTGCCAGCAGCACCGACACCATGCAAACAGATACGCAGTATTTT. Full variable domain (outside the CDR3, taken from reference TRBV5-6 and TRBJ2-3): DAGVTQSPTHLIKTRGQQVTLRCSPKSGHDTVSWYQQALGQGPQFIFQYYEEEERQRGNFPDRFSGHQFPNYSSELNVNALLLGDSALYLCASSTDTMQTDTQYFGPGTRLTVL.

The genes are TRBV20-1 and TRBJ2-6, with 7 bases lining up with TRBD1. CDR1 is DFQATT, CDR2 SNEGSKA, per germline (reference sequence). V shed 4 bases and J 0 bases; nucleotides not matched to a gene: 6. The CDR3 sequence is 16 residues long. CDR3 in DNA: TGCAGTGCTAATGAACAGGGGTACTCTGGGGCCAACGTCCTGACTTTC. Protein sequence: CSANEQGYSGANVLTF.

This chain connects TRBV28 to TRBJ1-1, with D possibly being TRBD1 (5 bases). This CDR3 comprises 14 residues. CDR1 and CDR2 from the germline V gene are MDHEN and SYDVKM. Trimming left V 1 base short and J 4 bases short, with 10 bases between. Written as DNA, the CDR3 is TGTGCCAGCAGTTTATACGGGGGGGGCACTGAAGCTTTCTTT. Translated, it gives CASSLYGGGTEAFF.

V is TRBV7-9 and J is TRBJ2-3; D might be TRBD1 (6 bases). The V end was cut by 5 bases, the J end by 7 bases, with 25 bases between. CDR1 is SEHNR, CDR2 FQNEAQ, per germline (reference sequence). This CDR3 has 17 residues. The CDR3 region has the DNA TGTGCCAGCAGCCAACCCCTCGGACAGATTAGCTTTAATACGCAGTATTTT. It yields the protein CASSQPLGQISFNTQYF. Full variable domain (outside the CDR3, taken from reference TRBV7-9 and TRBJ2-3): DTGVSQNPRHKITKRGQNVTFRCDPISEHNRLYWYRQTLGQGPEFLTYFQNEAQLEKSRLLSDRFSAERPKGSFSTLEIQRTEQGDSAMYLCASSQPLGQISFNTQYFGPGTRLTVL.

The gene calls are TRBV28 and TRBJ1-1; tentative D call: TRBD1 (6 bases). This CDR3 has 12 amino acids. Germline loops: CDR1 MDHEN, CDR2 SYDVKM. V gave up 4 bases and J gave up 7 bases, with 10 bases separating them. The CDR3 loop reads CASSWGLGEAFF. The CDR3 region has the DNA TGTGCCAGCAGTTGGGGGCTGGGTGAAGCTTTCTTT.

The rearrangement uses TRBV5-1 and TRBJ2-3; D is perhaps TRBD2 (5 bases). The CDR3 covers 15 residues. Germline values: CDR1 SGHRS, CDR2 YFSETQ. V lost 0 bases to trimming and J lost 4 bases, with 12 bases between them. The CDR3 DNA is TGCGCCAGCAGCTTGGACGGGAAAGAGGCAGATACGCAGTATTTT. Translation: CASSLDGKEADTQYF.

This chain uses TRBV6-5 with TRBJ1-2; 12 bases are a match to TRBD1. This CDR3 region has 14 residues. Trimming cost V 7 bases and J 7 bases; bases outside gene matches: 7. The germline gives CDR1 MNHEY, CDR2 SVGAGI. CDR3 DNA sequence: TGTGCCAGCAACCCGGGACAGGGGGCGCGTGGCTACACCTTC. Translating it yields CASNPGQGARGYTF.

V and J are TRBV2 and TRBJ1-5, with a tentative D call TRBD1 (5 bases). CDR1 and CDR2 from the germline V gene are SNHLY and FYNNEI. The CDR3 consists of 15 residues. Trimming removed 5 bases from V and 2 bases from J, with 13 bases in between. The CDR3: CASSSQGRGNQPQHF. The DNA for the CDR3 is TGTGCCAGCAGTAGCCAGGGAAGGGGCAATCAGCCCCAGCATTTT.

V usage is TRBV7-8 and J usage is TRBJ1-1, with D unclear. Germline V lookup: CDR1 SGHVS, CDR2 FQNEAQ. The CDR3 sequence is 15 residues long. V was trimmed by 1 base and J by 7 bases, leaving 16 bases between them. This CDR3 reads CASSLGGSVRGEAFF. CDR3 in DNA: TGTGCCAGCAGCTTAGGAGGCAGCGTTCGAGGTGAAGCTTTCTTT.

V and J are TRBV6-2 or TRBV6-3 and TRBJ2-2; the match to TRBD1 covers 7 bases. The CDR3 length is 13 residues. After removal of 4 bases from V and 9 bases from J, the junction contained 5 bases not matched to a gene. Germline V CDR1 and CDR2: MNHEY, SVGEGT. The chain's CDR3 is CASSSTGRRELFF. In DNA form, the CDR3 reads TGTGCCAGCAGTTCGACAGGGCGGCGGGAGCTGTTTTTT.

V gene TRBV20-1 combines with J gene TRBJ1-4; D not certain. The CDR3 length is 15 residues. Germline CDR1 and CDR2: DFQATT and SNEGSKA (reference sequence). V was pared by 3 bases and J by 0 bases, with 11 bases between. Here the CDR3 DNA reads TGCAGTGCTAGTTTGTGGCGGACAACTAATGAAAAACTGTTTTTT. It yields the protein CSASLWRTTNEKLFF.